A single sample gave rise to the 24 T cell receptor beta chains below, sequenced in a study of blood T cell repertoires in COVID-19. TCRdb's copy holds only in-frame clones and misses some; the assay was immunoSEQ multiplex PCR. The sample lists roughly 570,000 clones; about 88% were seen once. Source material: peripheral blood. The source is a woman aged 50 to 60 with COVID-19, enrolled during active disease.

V is TRBV7-9 and J is TRBJ2-2, with 7 positions matching TRBD2. The V and J ends lost 6 bases and 6 bases, in that order; junction bases with no gene match: 7. The CDR3 sequence is 14 residues long. The V gene's germline CDR1 is SEHNR and CDR2 FQNEAQ (reference sequence). CDR3 sequence reads: CASSHTRGAGELFF. CDR3 nucleotides: TGTGCCAGCAGTCACACCCGGGGGGCCGGGGAGCTGTTTTTT.

The chain is built from TRBV5-1 and TRBJ2-7; maybe TRBD2 (5 bases). This CDR3 has 13 residues. Trimming left V 2 bases short and J 6 bases short, with 12 bases between. Germline CDR1 SGHRS, CDR2 YFSETQ. Here the CDR3 reads CASSFHGVAEQYF. DNA for the CDR3: TGCGCCAGCAGCTTCCACGGGGTGGCCGAGCAGTACTTC.

The chain joins TRBV7-8 to TRBJ1-5, with no clear D. The CDR3 loop spans 15 amino acids. Germline-derived CDR1 and CDR2 are SGHVS and FQNEAQ. V lost 1 base to trimming and J lost 5 bases, with 12 bases between them. The CDR3 nucleotides read TGTGCCAGCAGCTTAGTTCAGGCACCTTATCAGCCCCAGCATTTT. This sequence encodes CASSLVQAPYQPQHF. The variable domain in full, with the rest retrieved from reference TRBV7-8 and TRBJ1-5, is GAGVSQSPRYKVAKRGQDVALRCDPISGHVSLFWYQQALGQGPEFLTYFQNEAQLDKSGLPSDRFFAERPEGSVSTLKIQRTQQEDSAVYLCASSLVQAPYQPQHFGDGTRLSIL.

The chain carries TRBV19 and TRBJ2-7; the D is unclear. Trimming left V 4 bases short and J 3 bases short, with 16 bases between. Germline values: CDR1 LNHDA, CDR2 SQIVND (reference sequence). This CDR3 comprises 15 residues. The CDR3 region has the DNA TGTGCCAGTAGTAACCCACTTTTGGGCAGCTACGAGCAGTACTTC. This gives the protein CASSNPLLGSYEQYF.

This chain joins TRBV10-1 and TRBJ1-1, with D possibly matching TRBD1 (5 bases). The CDR3 length is 14 residues. V shed 4 bases and J shed 0 bases, with 9 bases lying between them. Germline CDR1 WNHNN, CDR2 SYGVQD (reference sequence). CDR3 nucleotide sequence: TGCGCCAGCAGTGGCCGACAGATGAACACTGAAGCTTTCTTT. Its translation is CASSGRQMNTEAFF.

The chain uses TRBV5-4 and TRBJ1-2; TRBD1 aligns across 7 bases. The CDR3 is 14 amino acids. Germline CDR1 and CDR2: SGHNT and YYREEE (reference sequence). V lost 3 bases, J lost 4 bases, and 6 bases stayed unmatched. Here the CDR3 reads CASSYDRATYGYTF. The CDR3 coding sequence is TGTGCCAGCAGCTACGACAGGGCCACCTATGGCTACACCTTC.

The chain joins TRBV7-6 to TRBJ2-2; D might be TRBD1 (6 bases). V lost 0 bases and J 7 bases, leaving 12 bases between the germline ends. The CDR3 runs 15 residues. CDR1 is SGHVS, CDR2 FNYEAQ, per germline. The CDR3, as DNA: TGTGCCAGCAGCTTAGCGCCAGGGGCTAACGGGGAGCTGTTTTTT. It yields the protein CASSLAPGANGELFF. The variable domain in full, completed from reference TRBV7-6 and TRBJ2-2, reads GAGVSQSPRYKVTKRGQDVALRCDPISGHVSLYWYRQALGQGPEFLTYFNYEAQQDKSGLPNDRFSAERPEGSISTLTIQRTEQRDSAMYRCASSLAPGANGELFFGEGSRLTVL.

CDR3 region: CAFKPSDSTGELFF. The CDR3 coding sequence is TGTGCCTTCAAACCCTCGGACAGCACCGGGGAGCTGTTTTTT. V and J are TRBV30 and TRBJ2-2; tentative D call: TRBD1 (6 bases). The germline CDR1 and CDR2 sequences are GTSNPN and SVGIG (reference sequence). Deletions cut 7 bases from V and 4 bases from J, with 16 bases between. The CDR3 extends over 14 amino acids.

The J gene is TRBJ1-2, the V gene TRBV25-1; D gene uncertain. V lost 4 bases, J lost 5 bases, and 14 bases lay in between. The CDR3 is 14 amino acids. Germline V lookup: CDR1 MGHDK, CDR2 SYGVNS. CDR3 region: CASSALAGPYGYTF. CDR3 bases: TGTGCCAGCAGTGCCTTAGCGGGTCCTTATGGCTACACCTTC.

This clone was seen a single time. The J gene is TRBJ2-4, the V gene TRBV12-3 or TRBV12-4; D might be TRBD1 (6 bases). The CDR3 runs to 13 residues. V shed 7 bases and J shed 9 bases, with 16 bases lying between them. CDR3 sequence reads: CASTLSTGGIQYF. CDR3 bases: TGTGCCAGCACCCTCTCGACAGGTGGCATTCAGTACTTC.

This chain joins TRBV15 and TRBJ2-1; 10 nucleotides line up with TRBD2. The CDR3 runs to 16 residues. Trimming cost V 1 base and J 9 bases; bases outside gene matches: 9. From germline, CDR1 is LNHNV and CDR2 YYDKDF (reference sequence). The CDR3 sequence is CATSRARTSGISEQFF. In DNA, the CDR3 is TGTGCCACCAGCAGAGCTAGGACTAGCGGTATTAGTGAGCAGTTCTTC.

The V gene is TRBV28, the J gene TRBJ2-3; 8 positions match TRBD2. Germline CDR1 reads MDHEN; CDR2 reads SYDVKM. The CDR3 covers 14 residues. The junction had 6 bases not matched to a gene; V was cut back by 6 bases and J by 4 bases. The CDR3 DNA is TGTGCCAGCAGATCCGGGGGGGCTTCAGATACGCAGTATTTT. This encodes CASRSGGASDTQYF.

Remarks on this clone: In the same sample, other DNA sequences code for this CDR3. V usage is TRBV9 and J usage is TRBJ1-2; possible D gene TRBD1, 5 bases. With 3 bases removed from V and 8 bases from J, the gap between germline ends came to 8 bases. Germline-derived CDR1 and CDR2 are SGDLS and YYNGEE. The CDR3 runs 11 residues. CDR3 residues: CASSGPGGYTF. CDR3 bases: TGTGCCAGCAGCGGCCCAGGGGGCTACACCTTC.

This clone was observed a few times. V gene TRBV5-4 combines with J gene TRBJ1-1; 7 bases align to TRBD1. The trim removed 4 bases at V and 5 bases at J, leaving 11 bases unmatched. This CDR3 is built from 15 residues. Looked up from germline, CDR1 is SGHNT and CDR2 is YYREEE (reference sequence). In DNA form, the CDR3 reads TGTGCCAGCAGCCAGTGGGCCCTACAGGGGACTGAAGCTTTCTTT. It yields the protein CASSQWALQGTEAFF.

The rearrangement uses TRBV29-1 and TRBJ1-1; 9 bases line up with TRBD1. The CDR3 runs to 13 residues. CDR1 is SQVTM, CDR2 ANQGSEA, per germline. The ends lost 4 bases at V and 3 bases at J; junction bases unmatched: 3. The CDR3 here is CSVGDRVDTEAFF. CDR3 DNA sequence: TGCAGCGTTGGGGACAGGGTAGACACTGAAGCTTTCTTT.

The J gene is TRBJ2-1, the V gene TRBV6-5; no firm D call. Germline-derived CDR1 and CDR2 are MNHEY and SVGAGI. V was cut by 8 bases and J by 0 bases, with 8 bases left in between. This CDR3 region has 13 residues. This chain's CDR3 is CASQASSYNEQFF. For the CDR3, the DNA is TGTGCCAGCCAAGCTAGCTCCTACAATGAGCAGTTCTTC.

The CDR3 bases are TGTGCCAGCAGTTTGGGAACAGGTCCGCCGATGAACACTGAAGCTTTCTTT. Protein: CASSLGTGPPMNTEAFF. This rearrangement joins TRBV7-3 to TRBJ1-1; D might be TRBD1 (5 bases). Germline assignment: CDR1 SGHTA and CDR2 FQGTGA. V lost 6 bases, J lost 0 bases, and 20 bases lay in between. This CDR3 is 17 amino acids long. Filled out from reference TRBV7-3 and TRBJ1-1, the complete variable domain reads GAGVSQTPSNKVTEKGKYVELRCDPISGHTALYWYRQSLGQGPEFLIYFQGTGAADDSGLPNDRFFAVRPEGSVSTLKIQRTERGDSAVYLCASSLGTGPPMNTEAFFGQGTRLTVV.

This clone was detected a few times. The chain employs TRBV19 and TRBJ2-7, with a possible D match to TRBD1 (5 bases). Trimming shortened V by 2 bases and J by 2 bases, and 13 bases separated the two germline ends. Germline V gives CDR1 LNHDA, CDR2 SQIVND (reference sequence). This CDR3 region has 15 residues. The CDR3 region has the DNA TGTGCCAGTAGTATAAGCTTAGGGGAAACCTACGAGCAGTACTTC. Translated: CASSISLGETYEQYF.

The chain recombines TRBV7-2 with TRBJ2-7; D perhaps matches TRBD1 (5 bases). V lost 3 bases to trimming and J lost 2 bases, with 14 bases between them. The germline V gene encodes CDR1 SGHTA and CDR2 FQGNSA. CDR3 length: 15 amino acids. The CDR3 here is CASSFELGRTYEQYF. The CDR3, as DNA: TGTGCCAGCAGCTTCGAGTTGGGGCGCACCTACGAGCAGTACTTC.

The chain carries TRBV30 and TRBJ1-6, with a tentative D call TRBD1 (5 bases). V was trimmed by 4 bases and J by 7 bases, leaving 14 bases between them. This CDR3 is 14 amino acids long. Germline V gene data show CDR1 as GTSNPN and CDR2 as SVGIG (reference sequence). The DNA for the CDR3 is TGTGCCTGGACTCGGGACGGGGGGAATTCACCCCTCCACTTT. Translating gives CAWTRDGGNSPLHF.

The chain links TRBV7-6 to TRBJ2-5; D might be TRBD1 (6 bases). The CDR3 is made up of 17 amino acids. V was clipped by 0 bases and J by 5 bases, with 19 bases between them. From germline, CDR1 is SGHVS and CDR2 FNYEAQ. CDR3 DNA sequence: TGTGCCAGCAGCTTAGCGCACCAGGGACAATCGGGGGAGACCCAGTACTTC. Translating it yields CASSLAHQGQSGETQYF.

The genes are TRBV5-6 and TRBJ2-2; 10 bases line up with TRBD2. CDR1 SGHDT and CDR2 YYEEEE come from the germline V gene. There are 16 residues in the CDR3. Trimming at V came to 0 bases and at J to 1 base, leaving 0 bases not matched to a gene. The CDR3 protein is CASSLGLAGNTGELFF. CDR3 DNA sequence: TGTGCCAGCAGCTTGGGACTAGCGGGGAACACCGGGGAGCTGTTTTTT.

The chain carries TRBV5-8 and TRBJ2-1; 9 bases fit TRBD1. Germline-derived CDR1 and CDR2 are SGHTS and YDEGEE. The CDR3 is made up of 15 amino acids. The J segment lost 7 bases and the V segment lost 0 bases, leaving 5 bases of the junction unmatched. CDR3 nucleotides: TGTGCCAGCAGCTTGGGGGACAGGGTCTTGAATGAGCAGTTCTTC. Its protein product is CASSLGDRVLNEQFF.

The chain links TRBV5-1 to TRBJ2-3, with a tentative D call TRBD1 (6 bases). The ends were cut back, 4 bases at V and 5 bases at J, with 11 bases in the middle. Looked up from germline, CDR1 is SGHRS and CDR2 is YFSETQ. The CDR3 loop spans 13 amino acids. The CDR3 coding sequence is TGCGCCAGCAGCACAAGCAGGGGAGATACGCAGTATTTT. As protein: CASSTSRGDTQYF.